This record concerns one T cell receptor beta chain sequence. Germline assignment: CDR1 SQVTM and CDR2 ANQGSEA. The CDR3 is 13 amino acids. Trimming took 5 bases from V and 6 from J, leaving 15 bases between them. The assay was immunoSEQ multiplex PCR, and TCRdb's table has in-frame clones only and misses some. Found here are about 95,000 clones, roughly 89% of them singletons; the top ten hold about 4.9%. This sample is part of a study of blood T cell repertoires in COVID-19. Sample: peripheral blood. The sequence was obtained from a man aged 60 to 69 with COVID-19, enrolled during active disease. The J gene is TRBJ2-3, the V gene TRBV29-1, with D perhaps matching TRBD2 (6 bases). The CDR3 loop is CSVWVPGADTQYF. DNA of the CDR3: TGCAGCGTTTGGGTACCGGGAGCGGATACGCAGTATTTT.